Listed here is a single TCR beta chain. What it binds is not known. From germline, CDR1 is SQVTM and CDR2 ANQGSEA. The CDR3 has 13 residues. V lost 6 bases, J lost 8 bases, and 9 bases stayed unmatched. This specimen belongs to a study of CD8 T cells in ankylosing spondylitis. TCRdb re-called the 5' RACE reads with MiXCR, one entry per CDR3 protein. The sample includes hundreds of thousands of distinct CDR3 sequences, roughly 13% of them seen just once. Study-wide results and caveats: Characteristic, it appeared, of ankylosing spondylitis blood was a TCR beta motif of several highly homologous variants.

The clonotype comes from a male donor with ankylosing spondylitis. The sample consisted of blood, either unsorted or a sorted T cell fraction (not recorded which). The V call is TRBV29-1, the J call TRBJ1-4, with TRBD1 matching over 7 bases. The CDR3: CSVKDRVGEKLFF. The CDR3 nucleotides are TGCAGCGTCAAAGACAGGGTCGGAGAAAAACTGTTTTTT.